The rows below give T cell receptor beta chains drawn from one sample of a study of T cell repertoires in cytomegalovirus infection. From the reads, TCRdb called clonotypes with MiXCR, one entry per CDR3 protein. In the table there are a few hundred thousand distinct CDR3 sequences, approximately 40% of which are singletons. Their antigens are not known. Sequenced here: cultured PBMCs, sampled from culture after CMV antigen stimulation. All receptors come from a human donor in good health (CMV status not recorded). Some clones in this sample may be carry-over from other donors' samples. Both conserved end residues are part of each CDR3. A D gene is named only where the DNA matches it firmly. Size values are once, few and many counts, or a class for expanded clones, and some rows have none.

V	D	J	size	CDR3	DNA
TRBV2	-	TRBJ1-6	-	CASSEWRTNSPLHF	TGTGCCAGCAGTGAATGGCGGACTAATTCACCCCTCCACTTT
TRBV19	-	TRBJ1-1	few	CASSRTGVVGTEAFF	TGTGCCAGTAGTCGAACCGGAGTTGTGGGCACTGAAGCTTTCTTT
TRBV6-2/TRBV6-3	TRBD1	TRBJ1-5	-	CASSYSRQGAGPQHF	TGTGCCAGCAGTTACTCGCGACAGGGGGCTGGGCCCCAGCATTTT
TRBV7-2	TRBD2	TRBJ2-7	-	CASSPFAGGPYEQYF	TGTGCCAGCAGCCCCTTTGCGGGGGGGCCCTACGAGCAGTACTTC
TRBV7-2	-	TRBJ2-7	few	CASRLGYGYEQYF	TGTGCCAGCAGACTGGGGTACGGGTACGAGCAGTACTTC
TRBV7-2	-	TRBJ2-1	-	CASSLGGVYSYNEQFF	TGTGCCAGCAGCTTAGGAGGGGTTTACTCCTACAATGAGCAGTTCTTC
TRBV18	-	TRBJ1-1	-	CASSHPVVRTNTEAFF	TGTGCCAGCTCGCACCCAGTGGTCAGGACGAACACTGAAGCTTTCTTT
TRBV20-1	-	TRBJ2-5	-	CSATVPTWPTETQYF	TGCAGTGCTACGGTGCCGACTTGGCCCACGGAGACCCAGTACTTC
TRBV6-1	-	TRBJ1-1	few	CASTRGLTWVGTEAFF	TGTGCCAGCACCCGAGGACTGACATGGGTAGGAACTGAAGCTTTCTTT
TRBV7-9	TRBD2	TRBJ2-1	few	CASSRGLANEQFF	TGTGCCAGCAGCCGGGGACTAGCCAATGAGCAGTTCTTC
TRBV7-2	TRBD2	TRBJ2-1	many	CASSPQGLAGYNEQFF	TGTGCCAGCAGCCCGCAAGGACTAGCGGGCTACAATGAGCAGTTCTTC
TRBV19	TRBD1	TRBJ2-1	-	CASTPGQGRGEQFF	TGTGCCAGTACCCCGGGACAGGGTAGGGGTGAGCAGTTCTTC
TRBV11-2	-	TRBJ2-1	few	CASSLDPPNEQFF	TGTGCCAGCAGCTTAGACCCCCCCAATGAGCAGTTCTTC
TRBV2	-	TRBJ2-5	-	CASNWGRQETQYF	TGTGCCAGCAATTGGGGTCGGCAAGAGACCCAGTACTTC
TRBV5-4	-	TRBJ2-5	-	CASSRTSLETQYF	TGTGCCAGCAGCAGAACTAGCCTAGAGACCCAGTACTTC
TRBV29-1	-	TRBJ2-2	-	CSVGGGLRNTGELFF	TGCAGCGTTGGAGGGGGACTCAGGAACACCGGGGAGCTGTTTTTT
TRBV7-2	-	TRBJ2-7	-	CASSLGGDAYEQYF	TGTGCCAGCAGCTTAGGAGGGGACGCCTACGAGCAGTACTTC
TRBV29-1	-	TRBJ2-7	-	CSVEKAGSSYEQYF	TGCAGCGTTGAGAAAGCGGGCAGCTCCTACGAGCAGTACTTC
TRBV18	TRBD1	TRBJ1-1	-	CASSAEQGADTEAFF	TGTGCCAGCTCAGCCGAGCAGGGGGCGGACACTGAAGCTTTCTTT
TRBV7-9	TRBD2	TRBJ2-7	-	CASSLVASGSTYEQYF	TGTGCCAGCAGTCTAGTGGCTAGCGGGAGCACCTACGAGCAGTACTTC
TRBV7-8	-	TRBJ1-3	-	CASSDVWRAIGNTIYF	TGTGCCAGCAGCGACGTCTGGAGGGCTATTGGAAACACCATATATTTT
TRBV12-3/TRBV12-4	TRBD2	TRBJ2-1	-	CASSPGTSTVFNEQFF	TGTGCCAGCAGTCCCGGGACTAGCACGGTGTTTAATGAGCAGTTCTTC
TRBV7-8	TRBD1	TRBJ2-3	few	CASSLLGTGVDTQYF	TGTGCCAGCAGCCTCCTAGGGACAGGGGTGGATACGCAGTATTTT
TRBV7-2	-	TRBJ2-2	few	CASSLRGFGELFF	TGTGCCAGCAGCTTAAGGGGATTCGGGGAGCTGTTTTTT
TRBV7-9	-	TRBJ1-6	-	CASSPSGARYNSPLHF	TGTGCCAGCAGTCCTTCGGGGGCCAGATATAATTCACCCCTCCACTTT
TRBV15	-	TRBJ1-2	-	CATSRDRGEIYTF	TGTGCCACCAGCAGAGATCGCGGGGAAATCTACACCTTC
TRBV7-9	TRBD2	TRBJ2-2	many	CASSRGGGAYTGELFF	TGTGCCAGCAGCCGCGGCGGGGGGGCCTACACCGGGGAGCTGTTTTTT
TRBV20-1	-	TRBJ1-1	-	CSAARTEAFF	TGCAGTGCCGCGAGGACTGAAGCTTTCTTT
TRBV7-2	-	TRBJ2-3	many	CASNVGTSLDTQYF	TGTGCCAGCAACGTTGGGACATCATTAGATACGCAGTATTTT
TRBV11-2	-	TRBJ2-3	-	CASSSGLTRGPDTQYF	TGTGCCAGCAGTTCAGGACTGACACGGGGACCAGATACGCAGTATTTT
TRBV28	-	TRBJ1-6	few	CASSTGAGAYNSPLHF	TGTGCCAGCAGTACCGGGGCAGGCGCCTATAATTCACCCCTCCACTTT
TRBV11-2	-	TRBJ2-1	-	CASSESGLEQFF	TGTGCCAGCAGCGAATCAGGATTAGAGCAGTTCTTC
TRBV2	-	TRBJ1-1	-	CASSERATLEAFF	TGTGCCAGCAGTGAACGGGCTACGTTAGAAGCTTTCTTT
TRBV4-1	-	TRBJ2-1	few	CASSLKRLGNEQFF	TGCGCCAGCAGCCTCAAACGGTTGGGGAATGAGCAGTTCTTC
TRBV20-1	-	TRBJ1-5	-	CSARKPGRRDQPQHF	TGCAGTGCTCGTAAACCCGGACGAAGAGATCAGCCCCAGCATTTT
TRBV30	-	TRBJ1-2	-	CAWSVLGRYGYTF	TGTGCCTGGAGTGTACTTGGACGATATGGCTACACCTTC
TRBV7-6	-	TRBJ2-2	-	CASSRNRGFITGELFF	TGTGCCAGCAGCCGTAATAGGGGGTTTATCACCGGGGAGCTGTTTTTT
TRBV7-2	TRBD1	TRBJ2-1	few	CASSSTTGSYNEQFF	TGTGCCAGCAGCTCCACGACAGGGTCCTACAATGAGCAGTTCTTC
TRBV7-6	-	TRBJ2-2	-	CASSFQTRTGTGELFF	TGTGCCAGCAGCTTTCAGACTAGAACGGGCACCGGGGAGCTGTTTTTT